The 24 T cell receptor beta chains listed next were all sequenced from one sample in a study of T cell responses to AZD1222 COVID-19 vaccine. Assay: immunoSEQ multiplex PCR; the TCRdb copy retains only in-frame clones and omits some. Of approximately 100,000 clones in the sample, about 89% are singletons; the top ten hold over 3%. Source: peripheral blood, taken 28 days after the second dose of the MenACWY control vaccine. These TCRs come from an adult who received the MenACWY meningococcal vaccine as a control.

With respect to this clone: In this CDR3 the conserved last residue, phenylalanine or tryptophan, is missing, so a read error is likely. The CDR3 nucleotides read TGTGCCAGCTCACCACTTGAGGTGTTAGGCACTGAAGCTTTCCTT. Amino acid sequence: CASSPLEVLGTEAFL. This chain joins TRBV18 and TRBJ1-1; D remains ambiguous. The germline V gene has CDR1 KGHSH and CDR2 LQKENI. The CDR3 is 15 amino acids. V was trimmed by 1 base and J by 4 bases, leaving 13 bases between them.

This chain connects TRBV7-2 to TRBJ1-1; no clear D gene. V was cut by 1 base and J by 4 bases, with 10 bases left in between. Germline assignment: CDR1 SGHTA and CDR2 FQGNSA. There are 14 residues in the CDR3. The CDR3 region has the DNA TGTGCCAGCAGCTTAGGCGGGTTCGCCACTGAAGCTTTCTTT. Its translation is CASSLGGFATEAFF. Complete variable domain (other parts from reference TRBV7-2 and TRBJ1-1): GAGVSQSPSNKVTEKGKDVELRCDPISGHTALYWYRQSLGQGLEFLIYFQGNSAPDKSGLPSDRFSAERTGGSVSTLTIQRTQQEDSAVYLCASSLGGFATEAFFGQGTRLTVV.

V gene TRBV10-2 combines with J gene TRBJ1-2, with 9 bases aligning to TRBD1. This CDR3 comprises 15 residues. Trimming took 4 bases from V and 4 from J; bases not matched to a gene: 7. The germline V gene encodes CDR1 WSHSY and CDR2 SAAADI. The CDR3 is CASSAPDRGAYGYTF. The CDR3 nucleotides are TGCGCCAGCAGTGCCCCAGACAGGGGGGCCTATGGCTACACCTTC.

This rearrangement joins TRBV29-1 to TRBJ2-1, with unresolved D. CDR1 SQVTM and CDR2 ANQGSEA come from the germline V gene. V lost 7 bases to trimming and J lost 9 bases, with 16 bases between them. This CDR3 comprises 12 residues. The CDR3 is CSALIDRSEQFF. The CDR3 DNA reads TGCAGCGCCCTAATAGACCGATCTGAGCAGTTCTTC.

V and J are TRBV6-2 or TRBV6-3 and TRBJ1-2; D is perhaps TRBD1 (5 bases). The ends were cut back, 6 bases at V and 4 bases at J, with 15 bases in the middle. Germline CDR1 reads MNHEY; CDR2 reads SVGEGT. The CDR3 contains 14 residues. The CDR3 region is CASSPGLIFYGYTF. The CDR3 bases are TGTGCCAGCAGCCCGGGACTGATCTTCTATGGCTACACCTTC.

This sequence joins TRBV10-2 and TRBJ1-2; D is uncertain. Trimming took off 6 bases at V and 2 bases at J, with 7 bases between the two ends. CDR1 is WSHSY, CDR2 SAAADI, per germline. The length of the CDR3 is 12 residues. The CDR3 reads CASRAANYGYTF. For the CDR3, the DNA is TGCGCCAGCAGGGCGGCGAACTATGGCTACACCTTC.

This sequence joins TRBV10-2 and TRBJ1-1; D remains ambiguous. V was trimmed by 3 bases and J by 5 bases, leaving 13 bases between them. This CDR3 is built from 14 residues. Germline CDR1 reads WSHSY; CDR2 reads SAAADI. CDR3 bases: TGCGCCAGCAGTGATCCGGGAGGGCGGACTGAAGCTTTCTTT. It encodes CASSDPGGRTEAFF.

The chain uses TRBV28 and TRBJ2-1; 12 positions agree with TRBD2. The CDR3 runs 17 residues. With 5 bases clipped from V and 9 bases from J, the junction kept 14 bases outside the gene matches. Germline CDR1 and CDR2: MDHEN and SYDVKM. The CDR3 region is CASSPIIPSGGAFEQFF. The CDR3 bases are TGTGCCAGCAGTCCGATAATTCCTAGCGGGGGGGCCTTTGAGCAGTTCTTC.

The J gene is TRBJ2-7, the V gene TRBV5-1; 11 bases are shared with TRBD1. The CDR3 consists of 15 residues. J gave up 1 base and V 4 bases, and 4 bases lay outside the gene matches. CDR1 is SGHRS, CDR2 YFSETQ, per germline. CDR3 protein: CASSAGTGGSYEQYF. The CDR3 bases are TGCGCCAGCAGCGCTGGGACAGGGGGTTCCTACGAGCAGTACTTC.

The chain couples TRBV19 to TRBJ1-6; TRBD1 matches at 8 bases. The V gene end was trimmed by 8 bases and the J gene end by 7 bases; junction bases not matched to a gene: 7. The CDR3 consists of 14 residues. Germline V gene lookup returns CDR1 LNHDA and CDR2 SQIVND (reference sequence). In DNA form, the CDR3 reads TGTGCCAGTCATGACAGGGGAACCAATTCACCCCTCCACTTT. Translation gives CASHDRGTNSPLHF.

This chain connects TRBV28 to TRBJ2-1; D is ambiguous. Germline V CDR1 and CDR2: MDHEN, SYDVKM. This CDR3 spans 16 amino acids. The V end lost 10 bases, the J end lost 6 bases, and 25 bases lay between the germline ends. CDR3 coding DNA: TGTGCCACCACGAGTTGGGAAGCTACTTCGCCCAATGAGCAGTTCTTC. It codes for CATTSWEATSPNEQFF.

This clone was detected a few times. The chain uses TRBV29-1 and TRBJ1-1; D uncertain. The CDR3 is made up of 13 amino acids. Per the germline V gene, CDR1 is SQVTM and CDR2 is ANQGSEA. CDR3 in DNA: TGCAGTGTCAGTGTCTCCCCGGACACTGAAGCTTTCTTT. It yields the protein CSVSVSPDTEAFF. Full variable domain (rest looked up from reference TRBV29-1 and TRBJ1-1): SAVISQKPSRDICQRGTSLTIQCQVDSQVTMMFWYRQQPGQSLTLIATANQGSEATYESGFVIDKFPISRPNLTFSTLTVSNMSPEDSSIYLCSVSVSPDTEAFFGQGTRLTVV.

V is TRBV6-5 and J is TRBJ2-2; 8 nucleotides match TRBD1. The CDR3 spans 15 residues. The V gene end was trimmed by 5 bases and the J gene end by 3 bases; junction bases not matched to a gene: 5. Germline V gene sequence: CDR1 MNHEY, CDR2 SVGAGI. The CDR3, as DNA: TGTGCCAGCAGTCAGGACAGGGCCGACACCGGGGAGCTGTTTTTT. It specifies CASSQDRADTGELFF.

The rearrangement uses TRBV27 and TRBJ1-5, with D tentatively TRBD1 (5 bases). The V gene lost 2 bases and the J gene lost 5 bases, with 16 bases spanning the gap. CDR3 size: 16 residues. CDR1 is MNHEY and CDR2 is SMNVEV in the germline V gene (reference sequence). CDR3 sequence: CASSLVGIRGDQPQHF. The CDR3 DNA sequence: TGTGCCAGCAGTTTAGTCGGGATCCGGGGGGATCAGCCCCAGCATTTT.

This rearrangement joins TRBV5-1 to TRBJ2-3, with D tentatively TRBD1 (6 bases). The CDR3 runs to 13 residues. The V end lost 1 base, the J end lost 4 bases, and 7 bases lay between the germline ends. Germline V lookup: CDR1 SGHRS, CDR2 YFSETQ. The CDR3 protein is CASSLTGSDTQYF. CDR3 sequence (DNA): TGCGCCAGCAGCTTGACAGGGTCAGATACGCAGTATTTT.

DNA for the CDR3: TGTGCCAGCAGCGTCATGACCGGGACAAAGGAGTACTTC. Its protein is CASSVMTGTKEYF. The chain carries TRBV9 and TRBJ2-4; tentatively, D is TRBD1 (6 bases). Germline V CDR1 and CDR2: SGDLS, YYNGEE. The CDR3 covers 13 residues. With 2 bases removed from V and 14 bases from J, the gap between germline ends came to 17 bases.

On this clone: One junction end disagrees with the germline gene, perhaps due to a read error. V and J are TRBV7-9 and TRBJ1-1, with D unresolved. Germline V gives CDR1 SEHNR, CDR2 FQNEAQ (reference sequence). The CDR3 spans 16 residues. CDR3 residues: CASSLALATLGPEAFF. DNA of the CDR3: TGTGCCAGCAGCCTAGCTTTGGCGACTCTGGGCCCTGAAGCTTTCTTT. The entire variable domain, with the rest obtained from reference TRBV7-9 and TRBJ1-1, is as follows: DTGVSQNPRHKITKRGQNVTFRCDPISEHNRLYWYRQTLGQGPEFLTYFQNEAQLEKSRLLSDRFSAERPKGSFSTLEIQRTEQGDSAMYLCASSLALATLGPEAFFGQGTRLTVV.

The CDR3 spells CASSQDVGYQPQHF. The CDR3, as DNA: TGTGCCAGCAGCCAAGACGTCGGCTATCAGCCCCAGCATTTT. The V call is TRBV4-2, the J call TRBJ1-5, with D uncertain. V lost 0 bases, J lost 5 bases, and 8 bases lay in between. Germline loops: CDR1 LGHNA, CDR2 YNFKEQ. CDR3 length equals 14 residues.

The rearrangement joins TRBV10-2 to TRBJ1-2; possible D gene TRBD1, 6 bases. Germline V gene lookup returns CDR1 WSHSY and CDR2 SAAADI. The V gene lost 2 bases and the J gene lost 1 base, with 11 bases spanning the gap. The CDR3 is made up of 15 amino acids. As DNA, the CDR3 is TGCGCCAGCAGTGAGACAGGGTTTCGTAACTATGGCTACACCTTC. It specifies CASSETGFRNYGYTF.

CDR3 in amino acids: CASSPRRRTLGYTF. The CDR3 coding sequence is TGTGCCAGCAGCCCCCGGAGGCGCACGCTCGGCTACACCTTC. This chain joins TRBV28 and TRBJ1-2; D is uncertain. CDR3 size: 14 residues. CDR1 is MDHEN, CDR2 SYDVKM, per germline. The ends were cut back, 6 bases at V and 8 bases at J, with 19 bases in the middle.

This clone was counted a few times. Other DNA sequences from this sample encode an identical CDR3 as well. CDR3 region: CASSPKGESYEQYF. The CDR3 DNA is TGTGCCAGCAGCCCCAAAGGGGAATCCTACGAGCAGTACTTC. This rearrangement joins TRBV5-4 to TRBJ2-7, with D maybe TRBD1 (5 bases). V was cut by 4 bases and J by 1 base, with 12 bases left in between. Germline V CDR1 and CDR2: SGHNT, YYREEE (reference sequence). This CDR3 is 14 amino acids long.

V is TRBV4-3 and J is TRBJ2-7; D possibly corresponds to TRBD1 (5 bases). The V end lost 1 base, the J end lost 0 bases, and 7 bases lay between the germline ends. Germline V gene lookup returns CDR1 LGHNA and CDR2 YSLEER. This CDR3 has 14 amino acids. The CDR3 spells CASSQADSSYEQYF. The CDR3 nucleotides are TGCGCCAGCAGCCAAGCTGACAGCTCCTACGAGCAGTACTTC.

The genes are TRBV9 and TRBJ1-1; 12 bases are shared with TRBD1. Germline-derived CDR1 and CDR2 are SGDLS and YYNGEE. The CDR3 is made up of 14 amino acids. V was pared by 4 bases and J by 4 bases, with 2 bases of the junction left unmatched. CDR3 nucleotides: TGTGCCAGCAGCCGGGACAGGGGGCGCACTGAAGCTTTCTTT. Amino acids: CASSRDRGRTEAFF.

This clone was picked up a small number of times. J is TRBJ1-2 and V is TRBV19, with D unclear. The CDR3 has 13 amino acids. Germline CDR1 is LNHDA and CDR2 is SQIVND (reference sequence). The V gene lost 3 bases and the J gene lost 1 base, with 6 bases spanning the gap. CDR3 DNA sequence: TGTGCCAGTAGTATTCGGGGTAACTATGGCTACACCTTC. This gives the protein CASSIRGNYGYTF.